The clone carrying this TCR beta chain was seen only a few times. The antigen is unknown. These data come from a study of T-cell reconstitution after alpha-beta-depleted transplantation in children. Unique molecular identifiers were used to barcode this TCRbeta library. TCRdb called the PCR reads again in MiXCR, with one record for every CDR3 protein. In the table there are 200,000 to 300,000 distinct CDR3 sequences, roughly a quarter of which are singletons. General study findings and limits: Diversity and T-cell counts at one year after transplant derived mostly from new T cells. Surviving recipient T cells and thymic progenitors accounted for the high day-60 TCRbeta diversity observed in some patients. It was reported that alpha-beta T cells came from several hundred expanded graft clones (about two months after transplant).

Germline V gene sequence: CDR1 DFQATT, CDR2 SNEGSKA (reference sequence). The CDR3 is made up of 15 amino acids. The trim removed 0 bases at V and 5 bases at J, leaving 7 bases unmatched. The TCR was taken from a female patient aged 2-15 years who had a stem cell transplant for congenital amegakaryocytic thrombocytopenia, so the T cells may come from the graft donor. This material consisted of PBMCs, mostly from graft donor cells, taken 360 days after TCRalphabeta/CD19-depleted stem cell transplant. The chain is built from TRBV20-1 and TRBJ2-3, with 8 bases fitting TRBD1. DNA of the CDR3: TGCAGTGCTAGAGAGGGGCAGGGGGCGAGAGATACGCAGTATTTT. Translation: CSAREGQGARDTQYF.